This T cell receptor (beta chain) originates from a study of blood T cell repertoires in COVID-19. The CDR3 length is 16 residues. Germline lookup yields CDR1 SQVTM and CDR2 ANQGSEA. Trimming took 1 base from V and 6 from J, leaving 20 bases between them. Recruitment covered 25 or so US areas and drew participants whose ages spanned roughly 18 to 100 years. Researchers sorted participants into cohorts using their self-reported clinical history. Either two negative PCRs, clearance, or symptom resolution qualified Cohort 3 donors as recovered. The authors' processing: It was from reference gene primer amplification that nucleated cell counts were estimated. Method: immunoSEQ multiplex PCR; TCRdb's copy keeps in-frame clones and lacks some. That table furnishes V, J and clone size, whereas the DNA furnished D and trimming. The sample contains hundreds of thousands of clones, 75% to 90% of which appear only once.

The sample was PBMCs or T cells enriched from blood (not recorded which). This receptor was obtained from a man in his thirties or forties who had recovered from COVID-19. This chain links TRBV29-1 with TRBJ2-3, with unresolved D. DNA for the CDR3: TGCAGCGTTGAAGGCATTAGTAATTGGTCGATTGATACGCAGTATTTT. It is translated as CSVEGISNWSIDTQYF.